A single sample gave rise to the 17 T cell receptor beta chains below, sequenced in a study of T cell responses to AZD1222 COVID-19 vaccine. The repertoire was sequenced with immunoSEQ multiplex PCR; TCRdb's copy has only in-frame clones and lacks some. The table includes approximately 150,000 clones, roughly 94% detected once. The material was peripheral blood, obtained on day 0 of AZD1222 vaccination. Receptors originate from an adult in good health.

The chain combines TRBV7-3 with TRBJ1-5; perhaps TRBD1 as D (6 bases). V was trimmed by 3 bases and J by 5 bases, leaving 14 bases between them. The CDR3 is 15 residues long. Per the germline V gene, CDR1 is SGHTA and CDR2 is FQGTGA. CDR3 loop: CASSFGAEGDQPQHF. CDR3 in DNA: TGTGCCAGCAGCTTTGGGGCGGAGGGGGATCAGCCCCAGCATTTT.

The chain recombines TRBV5-8 with TRBJ2-7, with D perhaps assigned TRBD1 or TRBD2 (6 bases each). V lost 0 bases to trimming and J lost 2 bases, with 12 bases between them. CDR3 length equals 15 residues. The germline V gene encodes CDR1 SGHTS and CDR2 YDEGEE. The CDR3 sequence: CASSLAGGEPYEQYV. DNA of the CDR3: TGTGCCAGCAGCTTGGCCGGGGGCGAACCCTACGAGCAGTACGTC.

This chain links TRBV19 with TRBJ1-1; D possibly corresponds to TRBD1 (5 bases). V was shortened by 3 bases and J by 11 bases, with 10 bases between the two germline ends. The CDR3 spans 11 residues. CDR1 and CDR2 (germline): LNHDA, SQIVND (reference sequence). Written as DNA, the CDR3 is TGTGCCAGTAGTATCGGGGCCTTCGCTTTCTTT. Protein: CASSIGAFAFF.

This clone appeared once. The chain carries TRBV5-1 and TRBJ2-2, with 9 nucleotides matching TRBD2. CDR1 is SGHRS and CDR2 is YFSETQ in the germline V gene. This CDR3 comprises 16 residues. The V and J ends lost 2 bases and 1 base, in that order; junction bases with no gene match: 3. CDR3 nucleotides: TGCGCCAGCAGCTTAAGAGCGGGAGGGAACACCGGGGAGCTGTTTTTT. Its translation is CASSLRAGGNTGELFF. The variable domain in full, with the rest retrieved from reference TRBV5-1 and TRBJ2-2, is KAGVTQTPRYLIKTRGQQVTLSCSPISGHRSVSWYQQTPGQGLQFLFEYFSETQRNKGNFPGRFSGRQFSNSRSEMNVSTLELGDSALYLCASSLRAGGNTGELFFGEGSRLTVL.

The V gene is TRBV6-5, the J gene TRBJ1-4, with a weak D call TRBD1 (6 bases). The germline V gene has CDR1 MNHEY and CDR2 SVGAGI. With 7 bases removed from V and 6 bases from J, the gap between germline ends came to 18 bases. This CDR3 has 15 amino acids. The CDR3 sequence is CASTERGGPDEKLFF. CDR3 nucleotide sequence: TGTGCCAGCACCGAAAGAGGGGGGCCGGATGAAAAACTGTTTTTT.

This chain uses TRBV24-1 with TRBJ2-3, with 8 nucleotides matching TRBD1. J lost 4 bases, V lost 3 bases, and 11 bases had no gene match. The CDR3 contains 17 residues. Germline loops: CDR1 KGHDR, CDR2 SFDVKD. DNA for the CDR3: TGTGCCACCAGTGATAGTACAACAGGGGGTTGGGCAGATACGCAGTATTTT. Translation gives CATSDSTTGGWADTQYF.

The V and J genes are TRBV7-2 and TRBJ1-1, with a tentative D call TRBD1 (6 bases). CDR1 is SGHTA, CDR2 FQGNSA, per germline. The CDR3 consists of 16 residues. V was shortened by 2 bases and J by 1 base, with 14 bases between the two germline ends. For the CDR3, the DNA is TGTGCCAGCAGCTTAACGGGGACACCCACGAACACTGAAGCTTTCTTT. It specifies CASSLTGTPTNTEAFF.

The chain uses TRBV5-4 and TRBJ1-2, with TRBD1 identical over 7 bases. Germline values: CDR1 SGHNT, CDR2 YYREEE (reference sequence). The CDR3 consists of 17 residues. Trimming cost V 0 bases and J 5 bases; bases outside gene matches: 13. This CDR3 reads CASSLDFWTGRAYGYTF. The CDR3 coding sequence is TGTGCCAGCAGCTTGGATTTTTGGACAGGTCGAGCTTATGGCTACACCTTC.

The chain couples TRBV10-3 to TRBJ2-7; 10 nucleotides agree with TRBD1. The CDR3 has 13 residues. Germline CDR1 ENHRY, CDR2 SYGVKD. The trim removed 6 bases at V and 6 bases at J, leaving 5 bases unmatched. The CDR3 loop reads CAIRAGTGAEQYV. The CDR3 coding sequence is TGTGCCATCAGGGCCGGGACAGGGGCCGAGCAGTACGTC.

The chain is built from TRBV5-6 and TRBJ1-4; possibly TRBD1 for D (5 bases). This CDR3 has 15 amino acids. Germline loops: CDR1 SGHDT, CDR2 YYEEEE. V was pared by 4 bases and J by 3 bases, with 13 bases between. The DNA of the CDR3 is TGTGCCAGCAGCAACCTCCGGGACGCTAATGAAAAACTGTTTTTT. Its protein product is CASSNLRDANEKLFF.

Only one count was recorded for this clone. Other DNA sequences within the sample encode an identical CDR3. This chain uses TRBV15 with TRBJ1-1, with D possibly TRBD1 on 6 matching bases. Germline V gives CDR1 LNHNV, CDR2 YYDKDF (reference sequence). V lost 3 bases to trimming and J lost 3 bases, with 8 bases between them. This CDR3 comprises 13 residues. The CDR3 DNA reads TGTGCCACCAGCAGGGACAGAGACACTGAAGCTTTCTTT. Translated, it gives CATSRDRDTEAFF.

This clone was picked up a small number of times. The chain joins TRBV12-2 to TRBJ1-4; TRBD1 was called by the table and not checked on the DNA. TRBV12-2 is described as a pseudogene. CDR3 size: 23 residues. This chain's CDR3 is CASRLAKTPGGPQLVGGLTMPVF. CDR3 nucleotides: TGTGCAAGTCGCTTAGCAAAAACTCCAGGGGGCCCTCAACTAGTCGGCGGACTAACCATGCCGGTTTTT.

The chain links TRBV24-1 to TRBJ1-2; unclear D gene. The CDR3 totals 13 residues. CDR1 and CDR2 (germline): KGHDR, SFDVKD. The V end lost 1 base, the J end lost 2 bases, and 4 bases lay between the germline ends. The DNA for the CDR3 is TGTGCCACCAGTGATTTATTAAACTATGGCTACACCTTC. This sequence encodes CATSDLLNYGYTF.

The chain carries TRBV7-2 and TRBJ1-2; D is ambiguous. The CDR3 length is 15 residues. The V and J ends lost 2 bases and 4 bases respectively, with 14 bases between them. Germline values: CDR1 SGHTA, CDR2 FQGNSA. This chain's CDR3 is CASSLSAGPFYGYTF. CDR3 in DNA: TGTGCCAGCAGCTTATCAGCAGGCCCCTTCTATGGCTACACCTTC.

This clone occurred once. J is TRBJ2-1 and V is TRBV5-1, with 8 nucleotides matching TRBD2. CDR3 length equals 16 residues. Germline lookup yields CDR1 SGHRS and CDR2 YFSETQ. After removal of 3 bases from V and 9 bases from J, the junction contained 14 bases not matched to a gene. As DNA, the CDR3 is TGCGCCAGCAGCTGGACCGGGACCCTCGCGGGAGGTGAGCAGTTCTTC. Protein sequence: CASSWTGTLAGGEQFF.

The chain joins TRBV6-5 to TRBJ1-5; 8 positions agree with TRBD1. Germline V lookup: CDR1 MNHEY, CDR2 SVGAGI. CDR3 length equals 15 residues. Trimming at V came to 6 bases and at J to 5 bases, leaving 9 bases not matched to a gene. For the CDR3, the DNA is TGTGCCAGCAGGGGGATAACAGGGGGGGATCAGCCCCAGCATTTT. It is translated as CASRGITGGDQPQHF.

The V and J genes are TRBV19 and TRBJ1-5; no firm D call. Trimming stripped 6 bases from V and 1 base from J, with 13 bases between. The CDR3 contains 15 residues. CDR1 is LNHDA, CDR2 SQIVND, per germline (reference sequence). DNA of the CDR3: TGTGCCAGTAGGATACGGTTAGGCAGCAATCAGCCCCAGCATTTT. Its translation is CASRIRLGSNQPQHF.